Sequencing of this T cell receptor beta chain was carried out in a study of molecular identifiers for immune sequencing clone quantification. Study observations and caveats: Detection of one spiked Jurkat cell's TCR RNA reportedly worked in about a million naive cells.

Previously described methods and listed TCR primers were employed for the bulk TCR libraries. TCRdb re-derived calls from the PCR reads in MiXCR, one entry per CDR3 protein. The sample lists about 640,000 distinct CDR3 sequences, 20% occurring once. This clonotype was counted at least ten times. The antigen is unknown. Germline lookup yields CDR1 MDHEN and CDR2 SYDVKM. This CDR3 contains 13 residues. With 6 bases clipped from V and 5 bases from J, the junction kept 3 bases outside the gene matches. The authors sorted naive CD8 T cells as CD8+CD4-CCR7+CD45RA+. The specimen was naive CD8+ T cells from blood, with Jurkat cell RNA spiked in. Subset noted: FACS-sorted CD8+CD4-CCR7+CD45RA+ naive T cells. This chain connects TRBV28 to TRBJ2-7, with 11 bases that match TRBD2. The clonotype comes from a human donor in good health. Some libraries in this study had Jurkat cell RNA spiked in. The CDR3 loop reads CASRTSGSHEQYF. The CDR3 DNA reads TGTGCCAGCAGAACTAGCGGGAGCCACGAGCAGTACTTC.